This TCR beta chain was observed in a study of blood T cell repertoires in COVID-19. Across the study: Specimens from acute and convalescent COVID-19 originated in the United States, Italy and Spain.

As processed by the authors: Reference gene primer amplification yielded estimated nucleated cell counts. Repertoires were generated with immunoSEQ multiplex PCR, while TCRdb's copy carries only in-frame clones and drops some. The V and J calls and clone size were taken over from that table, and D and trimming were inferred from the DNA. Of 90,000 to 130,000 clones listed, less than 85% are singletons. This clone appeared a few times. V lost 2 bases and J 4 bases, leaving 6 bases between the germline ends. Germline V CDR1 and CDR2: MNHEY, SVGAGI. This CDR3 contains 13 residues. This chain uses TRBV6-5 with TRBJ1-3, with D hard to call. Sequencing input: peripheral blood. This receptor was taken from an elderly woman with acute or convalescent COVID-19. CDR3 in amino acids: CASSYSEGNTIYF. The DNA for the CDR3 is TGTGCCAGCAGTTACAGCGAGGGAAACACCATATATTTT.